At least ten counts were recorded for the clone carrying this T cell receptor beta chain. One end of the junction varies from germline; a read error may be responsible. A single record per CDR3 protein comes from TCRdb applying MiXCR to the RT-PCR reads. This table has over 300,000 distinct CDR3 sequences, 21% appearing once. CDR1 is ENHRY, CDR2 SYGVKD, per germline. The CDR3 spans 11 residues. This sample is part of a study of response to subunit inactivated influenza vaccine. This chain links TRBV10-3 with TRBJ1-1; D is uncertain. Sequencing used PBMCs from blood, obtained approximately 20 months after vaccination. The TCR was taken from a man in his fifties or sixties who received an inactivated influenza vaccine. This CDR3 reads CAISESRGHTF. CDR3 in DNA: TGTGCCATCAGTGAGTCGAGAGGGCACACATTT.